This TCR beta chain derives from a study of blood T cell repertoires in COVID-19. For the study at large: Acute and convalescent COVID-19 specimens originated in the United States, Italy and Spain. In each case, the material was cDNA or gDNA derived from T cells, B-cell-depleted T cells, or PBMCs.

How the authors handled the data: Counts of nucleated cells, estimated from reference gene primer amplification, were obtained. The data were produced by immunoSEQ multiplex PCR, yet TCRdb's version contains in-frame clones alone and is incomplete. V and J calls and clone size are as listed in that table; D and trimming were resolved from the DNA. The repertoire holds approximately 270,000 clones, with about nine tenths as singletons. The CDR3 runs to 13 residues. Deletions cut 7 bases from V and 2 bases from J, with 11 bases between. Germline V gives CDR1 LNHNV, CDR2 YYDKDF (reference sequence). This chain joins TRBV15 and TRBJ1-1; D remains unclear. What was sequenced was peripheral blood. The receptor comes from a man aged 45-65 years with acute or convalescent COVID-19. CDR3 DNA sequence: TGTGCCACCAAGCGATCGATAAACACTGAAGCTTTCTTT. Translating gives CATKRSINTEAFF.